This passage covers 18 T cell receptor beta chains from one sample sequenced in a study of T-cell memory formation after mild COVID-19. TCRdb analysed the 5' RACE reads with MiXCR anew, one entry per CDR3 protein. The sample comprises 550,000 to 600,000 distinct CDR3 sequences, 15% to 20% of which are singletons, and approximately 8.1% rests with the top ten. Material for sequencing was PBMCs or a T cell subset sorted from them (not recorded which). These receptors were taken from an adult woman who had mild COVID-19 (a few samples of this study predate the infection). Cell type and time point are not known.

The J gene is TRBJ2-7, the V gene TRBV19, with D possibly matching TRBD1 (5 bases). The CDR3 consists of 11 residues. The ends were cut back, 4 bases at V and 6 bases at J, with 7 bases in the middle. From germline, CDR1 is LNHDA and CDR2 SQIVND (reference sequence). This CDR3 reads CASSKTGEQYF. The CDR3 bases are TGTGCCAGTAGTAAAACAGGCGAGCAGTACTTC.

This clonotype was observed a handful of times. This chain joins TRBV20-1 and TRBJ1-2, with TRBD1 identical over 9 bases. This CDR3 contains 15 residues. In germline, CDR1 is DFQATT, CDR2 SNEGSKA (reference sequence). J was trimmed by 6 bases and V by 6 bases; bases with no gene match: 14. CDR3 region: CSALPATGGSNGYTF. CDR3 in DNA: TGCAGTGCCCTTCCTGCGACAGGGGGATCTAATGGCTACACCTTC.

The genes are TRBV7-8 and TRBJ2-2, with TRBD1 matching over 8 bases. The length of the CDR3 is 18 residues. Germline lookup yields CDR1 SGHVS and CDR2 FQNEAQ. With V trimmed by 5 bases and J by 1 base, 12 bases remained unmatched. CDR3 DNA: TGTGCCAGCAGCCCCCTGCATTCTGGACAGGGGAACACCGGGGAGCTGTTTTTT. Translation: CASSPLHSGQGNTGELFF.

This clonotype was observed at least ten times. The chain employs TRBV18 and TRBJ2-5; no reliable D call. V dropped 6 bases and J dropped 2 bases, with 7 bases sitting between them. In germline, CDR1 is KGHSH, CDR2 LQKENI. This CDR3 is built from 12 residues. CDR3 sequence: CASSRTQETQYF. CDR3 sequence (DNA): TGTGCCAGCTCGAGAACGCAAGAGACCCAGTACTTC.

Only a few counts were recorded for this clonotype. The rearrangement joins TRBV11-1 to TRBJ2-1; D call uncertain. The ends were cut back, 1 base at V and 10 bases at J, with 8 bases in the middle. The CDR3 has 12 amino acids. Germline lookup yields CDR1 SGHAT and CDR2 FQDESV (reference sequence). CDR3 sequence (DNA): TGTGCCAGCAGCTTAGGATCTCAGGAGCAGTTCTTC. It specifies CASSLGSQEQFF.

The chain links TRBV20-1 to TRBJ1-2; D unresolved. Trimming took 1 base from V and 5 from J, leaving 11 bases between them. The CDR3 length is 13 residues. CDR1 DFQATT and CDR2 SNEGSKA come from the germline V gene (reference sequence). Written as DNA, the CDR3 is TGCAGTGCTAGAGCCTTGACCGATTATGGCTACACCTTC. Translating it yields CSARALTDYGYTF.

Comment on this clonotype: The junction differs from germline at one of its ends, possibly a read error. The chain carries TRBV12-5 and TRBJ2-1; 8 bases line up with TRBD2. CDR3 length equals 15 residues. Per germline, CDR1 LGHNT and CDR2 FRNRAP. This CDR3 reads CASGQRLALYSEQFF. The CDR3 DNA reads as TGTGCTAGTGGTCAGAGACTAGCGTTATACAGTGAGCAGTTCTTC.

The chain combines TRBV3-1 with TRBJ2-3; D uncertain. The CDR3 sequence is 15 residues long. V gave up 0 bases and J gave up 2 bases, with 9 bases separating them. Germline V gives CDR1 LGHDT, CDR2 YNNKEL (reference sequence). The CDR3 DNA sequence: TGTGCCAGCAGCCAAGACCCGATTATCACAGATACGCAGTATTTT. Its translation: CASSQDPIITDTQYF.

This clonotype appeared a few times. The chain recombines TRBV18 with TRBJ2-7; weak D call: TRBD2 (5 bases). Germline CDR1 is KGHSH and CDR2 is LQKENI. Between the trimmed V and J ends, which lost 2 bases and 3 bases, there was a span of 32 bases. The CDR3 totals 21 residues. This CDR3 reads CASSPYPPGFLTGDLYYEQYF. The CDR3 nucleotides are TGTGCCAGCTCACCATACCCCCCGGGGTTCCTGACGGGCGACCTCTACTACGAGCAGTACTTC.

The rearrangement joins TRBV9 to TRBJ2-1, with D hard to call. This CDR3 region has 12 residues. CDR1 and CDR2 from the germline V gene are SGDLS and YYNGEE. V lost 4 bases, J lost 11 bases, and 13 bases lay in between. CDR3 region: CASSLEGWKQFF. CDR3 nucleotide sequence: TGTGCCAGCAGCCTGGAAGGGTGGAAGCAGTTCTTC. Full variable domain (remainder filled in from reference TRBV9 and TRBJ2-1): DSGVTQTPKHLITATGQRVTLRCSPRSGDLSVYWYQQSLDQGLQFLIQYYNGEERAKGNILERFSAQQFPDLHSELNLSSLELGDSALYFCASSLEGWKQFFGPGTRLTVL.

To note about this clonotype: An end of the junction differs from the germline gene, which may be a read error. The V and J genes are TRBV19 and TRBJ2-1; D is perhaps TRBD1 (6 bases). CDR3 length: 14 residues. CDR1 is LNHDA and CDR2 is SQIVND in the germline V gene (reference sequence). The CDR3 DNA follows: TGTGCCTGTAGTATGCCCTCAGGGGCTAATGAGCAGTTCTTC. This codes for CACSMPSGANEQFF.

Only a few counts were recorded for this clonotype. This sequence joins TRBV20-1 and TRBJ2-7, with D tentatively TRBD1 (6 bases). Trimming removed 0 bases at V and 0 bases at J, with 12 bases between. Germline CDR1 and CDR2: DFQATT and SNEGSKA (reference sequence). The CDR3 runs to 15 residues. The CDR3 bases are TGCAGTGCTAGAGACTCCGGACAGCTCTCCTACGAGCAGTACTTC. It translates to CSARDSGQLSYEQYF.

This clonotype was seen only a few times. This chain connects TRBV29-1 to TRBJ1-5, with D possibly TRBD1 on 6 matching bases. The germline CDR1 and CDR2 sequences are SQVTM and ANQGSEA. The CDR3 runs to 15 residues. V lost 2 bases to trimming and J lost 2 bases, with 13 bases between them. The CDR3 region is CSVEISGAGNQPQHF. The CDR3 DNA is TGCAGCGTTGAAATCTCAGGGGCGGGCAATCAGCCCCAGCATTTT.

This clonotype was seen a few times. This chain links TRBV7-2 with TRBJ2-7; 12 bases map to TRBD2. CDR1 is SGHTA and CDR2 is FQGNSA in the germline V gene. The CDR3 sequence is 15 residues long. V dropped 2 bases and J dropped 6; count of bases not matched to a gene: 5. CDR3 DNA sequence: TGTGCCAGCAGCTTACGACTAGCGGGAGTAATCGAGCAGTACTTC. It codes for CASSLRLAGVIEQYF.

This rearrangement joins TRBV4-1 to TRBJ2-6, with TRBD1 as a possible D gene (5 bases). CDR1 and CDR2 (germline): MGHRA, YSYEKL. The V and J ends lost 3 bases and 2 bases respectively, with 20 bases between them. This CDR3 comprises 19 residues. This chain's CDR3 is CASSHIIRGRVAGANVLTF. CDR3 coding DNA: TGCGCCAGCAGCCACATAATTCGCGGCAGGGTCGCTGGGGCCAACGTCCTGACTTTC.

The chain has TRBV12-3 or TRBV12-4 and TRBJ2-3; 10 bases line up with TRBD1. V trimming: 1 base; J trimming: 4 bases; junction bases outside the gene matches: 2. This CDR3 is built from 15 residues. CDR3 sequence (DNA): TGTGCCAGCAGTTTAGGGGACAGGGGCGCAGATACGCAGTATTTT. Protein: CASSLGDRGADTQYF.

The chain links TRBV7-3 to TRBJ2-5, with 12 bases identical to TRBD2. The CDR3 consists of 16 residues. CDR1 SGHTA and CDR2 FQGTGA come from the germline V gene. The J segment lost 1 base and the V segment lost 4 bases, leaving 4 bases of the junction unmatched. The CDR3 DNA is TGTGCCAGCAGCTCCGGACTAGCGGGGATCCAAGAGACCCAGTACTTC. As protein: CASSSGLAGIQETQYF.

This clonotype was observed a few times. This chain connects TRBV2 to TRBJ2-7; 7 bases are a match to TRBD2. The junction had 12 bases not matched to a gene; V was cut back by 7 bases and J by 6 bases. This CDR3 contains 14 residues. The germline V gene has CDR1 SNHLY and CDR2 FYNNEI. The CDR3 DNA follows: TGTGCCAGCAACGCCGGGACTACCACCGCCGAGCAGTACTTC. Amino acid sequence: CASNAGTTTAEQYF.